These 3 T cell receptor beta chains share one sample of origin, sequenced in a study of circulating and synovial CD4+ cells in juvenile arthritis. Sequenced by immunoSEQ multiplex PCR; TCRdb stores in-frame clones only, minus some. The sample includes 1,200 or so clones, around 89% of them seen just once. Sequencing used HLA-DR+ CD4+ T cells from blood. This sample's subset: circulating pathogenic-like lymphocytes, sorted as HLA-DR+CD14-CD3+CD4+CD25low/- blood T cells. The receptors originated from a human patient with juvenile idiopathic arthritis. Some clones in this sample may be carry-over from other donors' samples.

The chain links TRBV9 to TRBJ1-2; no clear D gene. Trimming stripped 1 base from V and 1 base from J, with 23 bases between. Germline CDR1 reads SGDLS; CDR2 reads YYNGEE. The CDR3 has 19 residues. The CDR3 loop reads CASSVLIIVAEDRNYGYTF. CDR3 coding DNA: TGTGCCAGCAGCGTATTAATCATTGTGGCCGAGGATCGTAACTATGGCTACACCTTC.

This rearrangement joins TRBV13 to TRBJ2-7, with TRBD2 identical over 9 bases. The germline gives CDR1 PRHDT, CDR2 FYEKMQ (reference sequence). V gave up 5 bases and J gave up 2 bases; unmatched junction bases: 4. The CDR3 covers 14 residues. The CDR3 loop is CASSGASGAYEQYF. In nucleotides, the CDR3 is TGTGCCAGCAGCGGAGCTAGCGGGGCCTACGAGCAGTACTTC. Full variable domain (missing parts from reference TRBV13 and TRBJ2-7): AAGVIQSPRHLIKEKRETATLKCYPIPRHDTVYWYQQGPGQDPQFLISFYEKMQSDKGSIPDRFSAQQFSDYHSELNMSSLELGDSALYFCASSGASGAYEQYFGPGTRLTVT.

This chain joins TRBV5-4 and TRBJ1-1; D might be TRBD1 (6 bases). The CDR3 length is 13 residues. Germline CDR1 is SGHNT and CDR2 is YYREEE (reference sequence). Trimming left V 4 bases short and J 4 bases short, with 11 bases between. CDR3 protein: CASSPGAVTEAFF. The CDR3 DNA sequence: TGTGCCAGCAGCCCAGGGGCCGTCACTGAAGCTTTCTTT.